Listed here are 15 T cell receptor beta chains from one sample, sequenced in a study of blood T cell repertoires in COVID-19. The protocol was immunoSEQ multiplex PCR, while the TCRdb copy is restricted to in-frame clones and leaves out a portion. The data show 110,000 or so clones, around nine tenths seen once. Sequencing was carried out using peripheral blood. The source of these receptors is a woman in her 70s who had recovered from COVID-19.

The chain has TRBV5-1 and TRBJ2-7; no clear D gene. V was pared by 0 bases and J by 0 bases, with 7 bases between. Germline-derived CDR1 and CDR2 are SGHRS and YFSETQ. CDR3 length: 14 residues. In DNA, the CDR3 is TGCGCCAGCAGCTTGGATCCGGTCTCCTACGAGCAGTACTTC. It is translated as CASSLDPVSYEQYF.

This chain uses TRBV2 with TRBJ2-3, with 11 bases identical to TRBD2. V shed 8 bases, J shed 5 bases, and the junction held 6 bases outside the gene matches. Germline V gene sequence: CDR1 SNHLY, CDR2 FYNNEI. This CDR3 has 14 amino acids. The CDR3, as DNA: TGTGCCAGCCCCCCACTAGCGGGGGTAGATACGCAGTATTTT. This codes for CASPPLAGVDTQYF.

The rearrangement joins TRBV5-4 to TRBJ2-1, with D perhaps matching TRBD2 (6 bases). Germline CDR1 is SGHNT and CDR2 is YYREEE (reference sequence). Between the trimmed V and J ends, which lost 2 bases and 7 bases, there was a span of 13 bases. There are 14 residues in the CDR3. DNA for the CDR3: TGTGCCAGCAGCTTACTAGGCGGGGAGAATGAGCAGTTCTTC. Residues: CASSLLGGENEQFF.

The chain recombines TRBV19 with TRBJ2-2; 7 bases are a match to TRBD1. The germline gives CDR1 LNHDA, CDR2 SQIVND (reference sequence). The CDR3 contains 15 residues. With 8 bases clipped from V and 8 bases from J, the junction kept 14 bases outside the gene matches. CDR3 sequence reads: CASAPPGQIIGELFF. As DNA, the CDR3 is TGTGCCAGTGCCCCCCCGGGACAGATTATTGGGGAGCTGTTTTTT.

This clone was seen a single time. The V and J genes are TRBV7-6 and TRBJ2-7; the match to TRBD2 covers 9 bases. Germline trimming cut 2 bases from V and 4 bases from J; bases unmatched to any gene: 6. The germline gives CDR1 SGHVS, CDR2 FNYEAQ. There are 15 residues in the CDR3. The CDR3 loop is CASSLIAGVEYEQYF. As DNA, the CDR3 is TGTGCCAGCAGCTTAATAGCGGGAGTAGAATACGAGCAGTACTTC.

This clone was detected only once. The chain has TRBV27 and TRBJ1-1; D gene uncertain. Germline V gene data show CDR1 as MNHEY and CDR2 as SMNVEV (reference sequence). The CDR3 is 14 residues long. V shed 4 bases and J shed 0 bases, with 9 bases lying between them. CDR3 sequence reads: CASSSRRLNTEAFF. As DNA, the CDR3 is TGTGCCAGCAGTTCCCGGCGGTTGAACACTGAAGCTTTCTTT.

This clone has just one count. The rearrangement uses TRBV5-4 and TRBJ2-7; 8 bases are a match to TRBD2. V shed 0 bases, J shed 2 bases, and the junction held 7 bases outside the gene matches. The CDR3 spans 16 residues. The germline CDR1 and CDR2 sequences are SGHNT and YYREEE (reference sequence). The CDR3 DNA reads as TGTGCCAGCAGCTTGGCTTCTAGCGGGCCTACCTACGAGCAGTACTTC. Its translation: CASSLASSGPTYEQYF.

The chain carries TRBV11-2 and TRBJ1-3, with D possibly TRBD1 on 6 matching bases. The germline V gene has CDR1 SGHAT and CDR2 FQNNGV. This CDR3 is 15 amino acids long. Trimming took 4 bases from V and 2 from J, leaving 12 bases between them. For the CDR3, the DNA is TGTGCCAGCAGCTCCCTACAGGGACCTGGAAACACCATATATTTT. It specifies CASSSLQGPGNTIYF.

The J gene is TRBJ2-5, the V gene TRBV19; TRBD1 agrees at 8 bases. CDR1 is LNHDA, CDR2 SQIVND, per germline (reference sequence). The trim removed 4 bases at V and 7 bases at J, leaving 8 bases unmatched. CDR3 length equals 14 residues. CDR3 loop: CASSTDRVMGTQYF. For the CDR3, the DNA is TGTGCCAGTAGTACGGACAGGGTAATGGGGACCCAGTACTTC.

This chain connects TRBV27 to TRBJ1-2; D possibly corresponds to TRBD1 (5 bases). CDR1 MNHEY and CDR2 SMNVEV come from the germline V gene (reference sequence). The V end lost 2 bases, the J end lost 4 bases, and 8 bases lay between the germline ends. The CDR3 is made up of 13 amino acids. The CDR3 region has the DNA TGTGCCAGCAGTTTACGGGGGTCCTATGGCTACACCTTC. It encodes CASSLRGSYGYTF.

This chain joins TRBV7-9 and TRBJ1-4; D gene ambiguous. CDR1 is SEHNR, CDR2 FQNEAQ, per germline (reference sequence). The CDR3 totals 12 residues. V dropped 5 bases and J dropped 8 bases, with 9 bases sitting between them. The CDR3 DNA follows: TGTGCCAGCAGCCCTAACTGGGAAAAACTGTTTTTT. Translating it yields CASSPNWEKLFF.

The V and J genes are TRBV19 and TRBJ1-5; a weak D match, TRBD1 (6 bases). Germline loops: CDR1 LNHDA, CDR2 SQIVND (reference sequence). CDR3 length equals 14 residues. Trimming shortened V by 3 bases and J by 3 bases, and 9 bases separated the two germline ends. CDR3 nucleotide sequence: TGTGCCAGTAGTATTTGGGGGCTCAATCAGCCCCAGCATTTT. Translating gives CASSIWGLNQPQHF.

J is TRBJ1-4 and V is TRBV15, with D perhaps TRBD1 (5 bases). The CDR3 extends over 11 amino acids. The V end was cut by 3 bases, the J end by 10 bases, with 6 bases between. Germline V lookup: CDR1 LNHNV, CDR2 YYDKDF (reference sequence). The CDR3 region has the DNA TGTGCCACCAGCAGGGGGGGAAAACTGTTTTTT. It is translated as CATSRGGKLFF.

The chain couples TRBV27 to TRBJ2-5; 10 bases agree with TRBD1. CDR1 and CDR2 (germline): MNHEY, SMNVEV (reference sequence). CDR3 length: 15 residues. Trimming at V came to 3 bases and at J to 5 bases, leaving 6 bases not matched to a gene. CDR3: CASSFRDRGGETQYF. The CDR3 DNA follows: TGTGCCAGCAGTTTCCGGGACAGGGGTGGGGAGACCCAGTACTTC.

The chain joins TRBV5-1 to TRBJ1-5; D may be TRBD1 (6 bases). Germline CDR1 and CDR2: SGHRS and YFSETQ. V lost 2 bases, J lost 0 bases, and 9 bases lay in between. The CDR3 is 15 amino acids. In DNA, the CDR3 is TGCGCCAGCAGCTTAGGCAGGGGTAGCAATCAGCCCCAGCATTTT. It codes for CASSLGRGSNQPQHF.